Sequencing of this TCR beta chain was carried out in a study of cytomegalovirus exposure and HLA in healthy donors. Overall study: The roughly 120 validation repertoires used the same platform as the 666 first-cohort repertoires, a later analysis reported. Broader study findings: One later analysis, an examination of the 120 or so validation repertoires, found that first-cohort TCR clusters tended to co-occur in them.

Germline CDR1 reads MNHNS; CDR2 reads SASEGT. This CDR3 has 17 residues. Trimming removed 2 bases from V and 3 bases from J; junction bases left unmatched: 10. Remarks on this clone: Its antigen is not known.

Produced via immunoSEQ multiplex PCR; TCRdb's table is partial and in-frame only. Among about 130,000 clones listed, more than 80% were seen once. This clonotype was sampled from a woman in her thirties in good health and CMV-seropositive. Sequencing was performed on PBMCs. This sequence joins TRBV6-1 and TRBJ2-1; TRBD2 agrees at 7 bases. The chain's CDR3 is CASSEPRAGTNYNEQFF. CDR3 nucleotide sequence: TGTGCCAGCAGTGAACCAAGAGCGGGGACGAACTACAATGAGCAGTTCTTC.